Listed below are T cell receptor beta chains from one sample, sequenced in a study of cytomegalovirus exposure and HLA in healthy donors. Measured with immunoSEQ multiplex PCR; TCRdb has only the in-frame clones, and not every one. The sample holds 60,000 to 75,000 clones, approximately 96% seen once. Sample: PBMCs. The receptor source for this set is a man aged 18 to 30 in good health and CMV-seronegative. Both conserved end residues are part of each CDR3. The D gene is left open where the match is weak. A row's size may be missing; if present it is once, few, many or a size class.

V gene	D gene	J gene	clone size	CDR3 DNA	CDR3 protein
TRBV19	TRBD1	TRBJ2-3	few	TGTGCCAGTAGTTCGACCGGGACAGCCATCACAGATACGCAGTATTTT	CASSSTGTAITDTQYF
TRBV7-9	-	TRBJ2-1	-	TGTGCCAGCAGCTTACAGAATGAGCAGTTCTTC	CASSLQNEQFF
TRBV30	-	TRBJ1-2	-	TGTGCCTGGAGTTTCAATAACTATGGCTACACCTTC	CAWSFNNYGYTF
TRBV27	TRBD2	TRBJ2-3	-	TGTGCCAGCAGTTCTCGACTAGCGGGGAGCACAGATACGCAGTATTTT	CASSSRLAGSTDTQYF
TRBV5-1	-	TRBJ2-3	-	TGCGCCAGCAGCCCGAAACTGCCAAGCACAGATACGCAGTATTTT	CASSPKLPSTDTQYF
TRBV5-1	-	TRBJ2-7	-	TGCGCCAGCAGCCAAACGGGTTACGAGCAGTACTTC	CASSQTGYEQYF
TRBV5-4	TRBD2	TRBJ2-7	once	TGTGCCAGCAGCTTGGATTTAGCGGGAGGGGGCCACGAGCAGTACTTC	CASSLDLAGGGHEQYF
TRBV5-6	-	TRBJ1-4	few	TGTGCCAGCAGCTTGGGACAGAGTGAAAAACTGTTTTTT	CASSLGQSEKLFF
TRBV28	TRBD2	TRBJ2-7	-	TGTGTTACGACGGTTTCTAGCGGGCCCTACGAGCAGTACTTC	CVTTVSSGPYEQYF
TRBV6-1	TRBD1	TRBJ2-7	-	TGTGCCACCCCGGGACAGAGCTCCTACGAGCAGTACTTC	CATPGQSSYEQYF
TRBV7-9	-	TRBJ2-3	-	TGTGCCAGCAGCTTAGGTGTTAGCGTAAGCACAGATACGCAGTATTTT	CASSLGVSVSTDTQYF
TRBV19	TRBD2	TRBJ2-1	-	TGTGCCAGTACCGCCGGGACTAGCGGACACAATGAGCAGTTCTTC	CASTAGTSGHNEQFF
TRBV7-2	TRBD1	TRBJ2-7	-	TGTGCCAGCAGCGGGGACAGGGGAGGAACTCGCAGCTCCTACGAGCAGTACTTC	CASSGDRGGTRSSYEQYF
TRBV7-9	TRBD1	TRBJ2-3	-	TGTGCCAGCAGCCTCACCTCCGGGACAGGGGTCCCGGAGGATACGCAGTATTTT	CASSLTSGTGVPEDTQYF
TRBV2	-	TRBJ1-1	-	TGTGCCAGCGCCCTAGAAGGGGTTAACACTGAAGCTTTCTTT	CASALEGVNTEAFF
TRBV27	TRBD1	TRBJ1-2	-	TGTGCCAGCAGTCGCGGACAGGGGGCGCGTGGCTATGGCTACACCTTC	CASSRGQGARGYGYTF
TRBV10-1	-	TRBJ2-1	-	TGCGCCAGCAGTGCCGGCGGTAACAATGAGCAGTTCTTC	CASSAGGNNEQFF
TRBV7-9	-	TRBJ2-1	-	TGTGCCAGCAGCTTCGGGGGAGAGGGCAATGAGCAGTTCTTC	CASSFGGEGNEQFF
TRBV20-1	-	TRBJ1-1	once	TGCAGTGGGCCTGAAGCTTTCTTT	CSGPEAFF
TRBV19	-	TRBJ2-3	-	TGTGCCAGCCTCGGGGGCACAGATACGCAGTATTTT	CASLGGTDTQYF
TRBV4-3	-	TRBJ1-1	-	TGCGCCAGCAGCCAAGCAGGGAACACTGAAGCTTTCTTT	CASSQAGNTEAFF
TRBV27	TRBD1	TRBJ2-1	-	TGTGCCAGCTTTGGGTCTCGACAGGGGCCCTACAATGAGCAGTTCTTC	CASFGSRQGPYNEQFF
TRBV28	TRBD2	TRBJ2-5	-	TGTGCCAGCAGTAATCTAGCGGCCGAGACCCAGTACTTC	CASSNLAAETQYF
TRBV27	-	TRBJ2-4	-	TGTGCCAGCAGTTTATCACAGGGCAAAGCCAAAAACATTCAGTACTTC	CASSLSQGKAKNIQYF
TRBV11-1	TRBD2	TRBJ2-1	once	TGTGCCAGCAGCTTAGCAGTCACTAGCGGGAATGAGCAGTTCTTC	CASSLAVTSGNEQFF
TRBV5-1	-	TRBJ1-3	-	TGCGCCAGCAGCTTGGGGCCCACAGGGTTCTCTGGAAACACCATATATTTT	CASSLGPTGFSGNTIYF
TRBV6-6	-	TRBJ1-4	-	TGTGCCAGCACCGAACAGGGTAACGTTGAAAAACTGTTTTTT	CASTEQGNVEKLFF
TRBV27	-	TRBJ1-2	-	TGTGCCAGCAGGAAGGGGTCGGCTGGCTACACCTTC	CASRKGSAGYTF
TRBV5-6	-	TRBJ1-4	-	TGTGCCAGCAGCTTGGTCGGCGGGGGCGAGACTAATGAAAAACTGTTTTTT	CASSLVGGGETNEKLFF
TRBV6-5	TRBD2	TRBJ2-3	-	TGTGCCAGCAGTGCTAGCGGGAGTTATACAGATACGCAGTATTTT	CASSASGSYTDTQYF
TRBV30	TRBD1	TRBJ1-1	-	TGTGCCTGGAGTGTTGGACAGGGGACTGAAGCTTTCTTT	CAWSVGQGTEAFF
TRBV6-1	-	TRBJ1-5	-	TGTGCCAGCAGTGAAATAGGGACAATTTATAGCAATCAGCCCCAGCATTTT	CASSEIGTIYSNQPQHF
TRBV5-1	TRBD1	TRBJ2-3	-	TGCGCCAGCTCACAGGGGAGTGCCGGCACAGATACGCAGTATTTT	CASSQGSAGTDTQYF
TRBV5-8	-	TRBJ1-2	-	TGTGCCAGCAGCAACCTAGGGAGGGGCTATGGCTACACCTTC	CASSNLGRGYGYTF
TRBV19	-	TRBJ2-7	-	TGTGCCAGGAAACTCCGCCGGGACAAAAGTTCAAACGAGCAGTACTTC	CARKLRRDKSSNEQYF
TRBV27	-	TRBJ2-1	-	TGTGCCAGCGGAGCGTCTAGCTCCTACAATGAGCAGTTCTTC	CASGASSSYNEQFF
TRBV4-1	-	TRBJ2-7	-	TGCGCCAGCAGCCAGGGACAACAAACCTACGAGCAGTACTTC	CASSQGQQTYEQYF
TRBV7-9	TRBD2	TRBJ2-1	-	TGTGCCAGCAGCGTCACTAGCGGGAAAAACAATGAGCAGTTCTTC	CASSVTSGKNNEQFF
TRBV5-1	TRBD2	TRBJ2-3	-	TGCGCCAGCAGCTTGGCTAGCGGGAGTTTCACAGATACGCAGTATTTT	CASSLASGSFTDTQYF
TRBV30	-	TRBJ1-1	-	TGTGCCTGGAGTGTAAGCACTAAAGCTTTCTTT	CAWSVSTKAFF
TRBV27	-	TRBJ1-5	-	TGTGCCAGCAGCCCTTCAGGGTTTCAGCCCCAGCATTTT	CASSPSGFQPQHF
TRBV9	TRBD2	TRBJ2-5	-	TGTGCCAGCAGCGTCCGGACTAGCGGGAGTTATGAGACCCAGTACTTC	CASSVRTSGSYETQYF
TRBV28	TRBD1	TRBJ1-2	-	TGTGCCAGCAGTTTAATAGCAGGGGGCCAATCCCTGAAAGGCTACACCTTC	CASSLIAGGQSLKGYTF